These T cell receptor beta chains were read from a single sample in a study of cytomegalovirus exposure and HLA in healthy donors. Method: immunoSEQ multiplex PCR; TCRdb's copy keeps in-frame clones and lacks some. This repertoire includes just over 80,000 clones. Material for sequencing was PBMCs. The origin of the receptors is a woman in her 30s in good health and CMV-seronegative. Each CDR3 is given with its conserved first and last residue. The D gene is left open where the match is weak.

V gene	D gene	J gene	CDR3 DNA	CDR3 protein
TRBV27	TRBD1	TRBJ2-7	TGTGCCAGCAGTTTCGGACAGGGGGCAGGGGAGCAGTACTTC	CASSFGQGAGEQYF
TRBV5-4	TRBD2	TRBJ2-5	TGTGCCAGCAGCTGGGGGGGACTAGCGGGAGAAGAGACCCAGTACTTC	CASSWGGLAGEETQYF
TRBV5-1	TRBD1	TRBJ1-1	TGCGCCAGCAGCTCCGGGACAGGGATGAACACTGAAGCTTTCTTT	CASSSGTGMNTEAFF
TRBV19	TRBD1	TRBJ1-5	TGTGCCAGTAGTACCACAGGGGGCGTAAATCAGCCCCAGCATTTT	CASSTTGGVNQPQHF
TRBV18	NA	TRBJ1-4	TGTGCCAGCTCCCTTCGCGGCAGTCAAAGTACCACAACTAATGAAAAACTGTTTTTT	CASSLRGSQSTTTNEKLFF
TRBV2	TRBD1	TRBJ2-7	TGTGCCAGCAGTGGTGCGGGACAGGGATCCGAGCAGTACTTC	CASSGAGQGSEQYF
TRBV19	TRBD1	TRBJ1-1	TGTGCCAGTAGGGTAAGAGGGGGCGCTTCCGGTGAAGCTTTCTTT	CASRVRGGASGEAFF
TRBV5-3	TRBD2	TRBJ2-3	TGTGCCAGAAGCTACAAGCGGGAGTACTCGATAGATACGCAGTATTTT	CARSYKREYSIDTQYF
TRBV9	TRBD2	TRBJ2-3	TGTGCCAGCAGCGCCTTTAGCGGGAGGGTTGCCGATACGCAGTATTTT	CASSAFSGRVADTQYF
TRBV5-4	NA	TRBJ2-7	TGTGCCAGCAGCCTTTCCGCCGGGAGCTCCTACGAGCAGTACTTC	CASSLSAGSSYEQYF
TRBV19	NA	TRBJ1-1	TGTGCCAGTAGTATCAATCAAGGGGGGGACACTGAAGCTTTCTTT	CASSINQGGDTEAFF
TRBV30	TRBD1	TRBJ2-1	TGTGCCTGGAGGGGGGACAGGAGCTACAATGAGCAGTTCTTC	CAWRGDRSYNEQFF
TRBV4-1	TRBD2	TRBJ2-5	TGCACCAGCAGCCAAGATCCTAGCGGGGGGGCTCAAGAGACCCAGTACTTC	CTSSQDPSGGAQETQYF
TRBV28	TRBD2	TRBJ2-5	TGTGCCAGCCGACCAACTACTAGCGGAGCGTACCAAGAGACCCAGTACTTC	CASRPTTSGAYQETQYF
TRBV19	TRBD1	TRBJ1-5	TGTGCCAGTAGGCCCGAAGGGACAGGGGGGGTCTCGGGCAATCAGCCCCAGCATTTT	CASRPEGTGGVSGNQPQHF
TRBV27	NA	TRBJ2-1	TGTGCCAGCAGTTTATCAGGGGCCAATGAGCAGTTCTTC	CASSLSGANEQFF
TRBV25-1	NA	TRBJ2-3	TGTGCCAGCAGCTCACCGAGCGGGCTTCCGGGCCCAGATACGCAGTATTTT	CASSSPSGLPGPDTQYF
TRBV18	NA	TRBJ2-3	TGTGCCAGCTCACCCCAGAGCACAGATACGCAGTATTTT	CASSPQSTDTQYF
TRBV6-1	NA	TRBJ2-2	TGTGCCAGCAGTAAAGGGGGGGGTAACACCGGGGAGCTGTTTTTT	CASSKGGGNTGELFF
TRBV5-1	TRBD1	TRBJ2-5	TGCGCCAGCAGCTGGACCGGGACAGAGCAAGAGACCCAGTACTTC	CASSWTGTEQETQYF
TRBV7-9	TRBD1	TRBJ2-7	TGTGCCAGCAGCTTAGGGACAGGGATTTACGAGCAGTACTTC	CASSLGTGIYEQYF
TRBV19	NA	TRBJ2-2	TGTGCCAGTAGAGGGGCAGGGTGGACCGGGGAGCTGTTTTTT	CASRGAGWTGELFF
TRBV7-9	NA	TRBJ1-2	TGTGCCAGCAGCTTCGGAAACGACAGAAGGAACTATGGCTACACCTTC	CASSFGNDRRNYGYTF
TRBV6-5	TRBD1	TRBJ2-7	TGTGCCAGCAGACTGGGACAGATCTACGAGCAGTACTTC	CASRLGQIYEQYF
TRBV19	NA	TRBJ2-1	TGTGCCAGTAGCCTCGGACTCATCGGGGGCAATGAGCAGTTCTTC	CASSLGLIGGNEQFF
TRBV5-1	NA	TRBJ2-3	TGCGCCAGCAGCTTGGAAAGGAGCGCAGATACGCAGTATTTT	CASSLERSADTQYF
TRBV7-8	NA	TRBJ2-7	TGTGCCAGCAGCCTGGGCGGGACCTACCTCTTCAAGCAGTACTTC	CASSLGGTYLFKQYF
TRBV29-1	TRBD1	TRBJ2-3	TGCAGCGGGAAAAGGACAGGGAGCGTGGATACGCAGTATTTT	CSGKRTGSVDTQYF
TRBV18	TRBD1	TRBJ2-1	TGTGCCAGCTCACCCACAGGGGACAACCGGAACAATGAGCAGTTCTTC	CASSPTGDNRNNEQFF
TRBV6-1	TRBD1	TRBJ2-5	TGTGCCAGCAGTGATGGACAGGGCGCGATGGAGACCCAGTACTTC	CASSDGQGAMETQYF
TRBV10-1	TRBD2	TRBJ2-5	TGCGCCAGCAGCCAACTAGCGGGAGGGCCCCAAGAGACCCAGTACTTC	CASSQLAGGPQETQYF
TRBV5-1	NA	TRBJ2-7	TGCGCCAGCAGCTTGGTCGCCCCTGACTTTCGCGAGCAGTACTTC	CASSLVAPDFREQYF
TRBV28	NA	TRBJ1-2	TGTGCCAGCAGGGGGAACAGGGCCAGTTATGGCTACACCTTC	CASRGNRASYGYTF
TRBV13	NA	TRBJ1-1	TGTGCCAGCAGCTTAGGTGGAGGGAACACTGAAGCTTTCTTT	CASSLGGGNTEAFF
TRBV7-7	TRBD1	TRBJ1-2	TGTGCTAGCAGCTCGGGACAGGGGTGCCGCGGCTACACCTTC	CASSSGQGCRGYTF
TRBV19	TRBD1	TRBJ1-4	TGTGCCAGTAGCTCCCCCGGGACAGGGAGGGCTAATGAAAAACTGTTTTTT	CASSSPGTGRANEKLFF
TRBV19	NA	TRBJ2-7	TGTGCCAGTAGTCTCGCCCTCTCTTACGAGCAGTACTTC	CASSLALSYEQYF
TRBV7-9	TRBD2	TRBJ2-7	TGTGCCAGCAGCTCTAGCGGGGATGGGCGGCATGCCGAGCAGTACTTC	CASSSSGDGRHAEQYF
TRBV25-1	TRBD1	TRBJ1-2	TGTGCCAGCATACCTTGCGCTCCCTACAGGGGGCAAAGGGGCTACACCTTC	CASIPCAPYRGQRGYTF
TRBV29-1	NA	TRBJ2-3	TGCAGCGTTGAATCACAGTGGTCGGATACGCAGTATTTT	CSVESQWSDTQYF
TRBV4-1	NA	TRBJ1-2	TGCGCCAGCAGCCAAGAGGCAGGGGTCAATTATGGCTACACCTTC	CASSQEAGVNYGYTF
TRBV7-9	NA	TRBJ1-4	TGTGCCAGCAGCTTGTTAGGGGATGAAAAACTGTTTTTT	CASSLLGDEKLFF
TRBV30	TRBD1	TRBJ2-7	TGTGCCTGGAGTGTACCCGGGACAGCCTACGAGCAGTACTTC	CAWSVPGTAYEQYF
TRBV18	TRBD2	TRBJ2-7	TGTGCCGACCCGGGACTAGCGGGAAACAACTCCTACGAGCAGTACTTC	CADPGLAGNNSYEQYF
TRBV5-1	TRBD1	TRBJ2-5	TGCGCCAGCAGCTTGGGGACAGGGAGGTTGCAAGAGACCCAGTACTTC	CASSLGTGRLQETQYF
TRBV19	NA	TRBJ1-4	TGTGCCAGTAGTCCGCGAAGGGGAAACGAAAAACTGTTTTTT	CASSPRRGNEKLFF
TRBV27	NA	TRBJ2-7	TGTGCCAGCAGTTTAAGGGGGGGGAATTACTACGAGCAGTACTTC	CASSLRGGNYYEQYF
TRBV30	TRBD1	TRBJ2-1	TGTGCCTGGAGCAGGGGGCAGTCCTACAATGAGCAGTTCTTC	CAWSRGQSYNEQFF
TRBV9	NA	TRBJ1-6	TGTGCCAGCAGCGTCACAGGGCAACGCGGCGGATCACCCCTCCACTTT	CASSVTGQRGGSPLHF
TRBV12-5	NA	TRBJ1-5	TGTGCTAGTGGAGGGGCTGGTAGCAATCAGCCCCAGCATTTT	CASGGAGSNQPQHF
TRBV4-1	TRBD2	TRBJ2-2	TGCGCCAGCAGCCAGTTAGCGGGACACGGGGAGCTGTTTTTT	CASSQLAGHGELFF
TRBV29-1	NA	TRBJ2-1	TGCAGCGTTGAGGGCAGGTCCTCCGACAATGAGCAGTTCTTC	CSVEGRSSDNEQFF
TRBV6-1	TRBD1	TRBJ1-2	TGTGCCAGCAGTGTGGGGACAGGGTCTAACTATGGCTACACCTTC	CASSVGTGSNYGYTF
TRBV7-6	NA	TRBJ1-1	TGTGCCAGCAGCTCTAACAGTGGTCAGATGAACACTGAAGCTTTCTTT	CASSSNSGQMNTEAFF
TRBV28	NA	TRBJ1-5	TGTGCCAGCAGTTTGGTTACCCGGCAGCCCCAGCATTTT	CASSLVTRQPQHF
TRBV19	TRBD2	TRBJ2-3	TGTGCCAGTAGTATGACTAGCGGGGGGGCTGATACGCAGTATTTT	CASSMTSGGADTQYF
TRBV6-5	NA	TRBJ2-2	TGTGCCAGCAGCCCTTTAGCCGTTGGGGAGCTGTTTTTT	CASSPLAVGELFF
TRBV27	TRBD1	TRBJ1-2	TGTGCCAGCAGGTCCGGGACAGGGGAAAATGGCTACACCTTC	CASRSGTGENGYTF